These T cell receptor beta chains were read from a single sample in a study of blood T cell repertoires in COVID-19. The data were produced by immunoSEQ multiplex PCR, yet TCRdb's version contains in-frame clones alone and is incomplete. The sample lists under 250,000 clones, 87% seen once, with 2.5% to 3% in the top ten. The sample comprised PBMCs or T cells enriched from blood (not recorded which). These receptors all come from a young woman with acute COVID-19. The conserved cysteine and the conserved F or W are not part of the CDR3 here. Fields, in order: D gene, J gene, clone size, V gene, CDR3 protein. D genes are given only for firm matches. For some rows the clone size is stated as once, few or many, or as a class when expanded; others skip it.

TRBD1	TRBJ1-1	.	TRBV29-1	SVESGRGEGEAF
TRBD1	TRBJ1-4	.	TRBV7-9	ASSFGQGTNEKLF
TRBD2	TRBJ2-2	.	TRBV2	ASKRGGLTGELF
TRBD1	TRBJ2-3	.	TRBV7-9	ASSSKTGGPDTQY
TRBD1	TRBJ1-3	.	TRBV9	ASSVVGQAGNTIY
.	TRBJ1-1	.	TRBV12-3/TRBV12-4	ASIRSGAPEAF
.	TRBJ2-3	.	TRBV5-1	ASSLGGPLTSTDTQY
.	TRBJ2-5	.	TRBV9	ASSVGAGQETQY
.	TRBJ2-7	.	TRBV6-5	ASSYGRDGSYEQY
TRBD1	TRBJ2-2	.	TRBV6-2/TRBV6-3	ASSLDRGRTGELF
.	TRBJ1-1	.	TRBV7-2	ASTSEVGTEAF
.	TRBJ1-1	once	TRBV7-9	ASSLTIGDTEAF
.	TRBJ1-4	.	TRBV5-1	ASSQQQGGGEKLF
.	TRBJ1-1	.	TRBV2	ASSDQGRTEAF
TRBD2	TRBJ2-7	.	TRBV7-2	ASSLGLAGEQY
.	TRBJ1-2	.	TRBV25-1	ASSEWSDNGYT
TRBD1	TRBJ1-2	.	TRBV28	ASSQTGGYGYT
.	TRBJ2-1	few	TRBV15	ATSRVTYNEQF
.	TRBJ2-2	.	TRBV5-1	ASRQGITGELF
.	TRBJ2-3	.	TRBV7-8	ASSLGARSTDTQY
.	TRBJ1-2	.	TRBV6-5	ASSPDGGHPYGYT
.	TRBJ1-1	.	TRBV6-5	ASSYSVPRVAAQAF
TRBD1	TRBJ1-3	.	TRBV4-3	ASSQVSGTAFGNTIY
TRBD1	TRBJ1-2	.	TRBV19	ASRGPGGAGYGYT
.	TRBJ2-1	.	TRBV6-2/TRBV6-3	ASSPRWEGGPDEQF
TRBD1	TRBJ1-2	few	TRBV5-1	ASSRTRGQGVFNGYT
.	TRBJ1-2	.	TRBV7-9	ASSLAANYGYT
TRBD1	TRBJ2-7	.	TRBV29-1	SARNVRQGKNEQY
.	TRBJ1-5	once	TRBV7-9	ASSLWDAGQPQH
.	TRBJ1-3	.	TRBV5-6	ASSDDSLSGNTIY
TRBD1	TRBJ1-5	.	TRBV4-1	ASSQYDRDGQPQH
.	TRBJ1-1	.	TRBV5-6	ASSLSAGVNTEAF
TRBD1	TRBJ2-7	.	TRBV4-3	ASSQDVRDRHNYEQY
.	TRBJ2-7	.	TRBV6-5	ASTEGGASSYEQY
TRBD1	TRBJ1-1	.	TRBV19	ASRPRGPNTEAF
.	TRBJ2-7	.	TRBV19	ASSIGQRSYEQY
.	TRBJ1-5	.	TRBV15	ATSTGSNQPQH
.	TRBJ1-5	.	TRBV30	AWSPFPNQPQH
.	TRBJ2-1	.	TRBV25-1	ASSERTGYNEQF
.	TRBJ2-1	.	TRBV13	ASSSRDNEQF
.	TRBJ1-1	.	TRBV7-9	ASSSTIGGSAF
.	TRBJ1-4	.	TRBV19	ASSEGQLTNEKLF
TRBD1	TRBJ1-6	once	TRBV5-1	ASSDGTANNSPLH
.	TRBJ2-1	.	TRBV7-2	ASSLDLGESNYIYNEQF
.	TRBJ1-2	.	TRBV7-8	ASSLEIAGAANYGYT
.	TRBJ1-2	.	TRBV29-1	SVVRQDYGYT
TRBD1	TRBJ1-2	.	TRBV6-5	AIRQGHNYGYT
.	TRBJ2-3	.	TRBV5-1	ASSLASISTDTQY
.	TRBJ2-3	.	TRBV9	ASSVQGLTSTDTQY